The subject of this entry is one TCR beta chain. The sample holds one count of this clone. There is no known antigen for this receptor. Base qualities are not at hand, and no much larger clone is one base apart. The data originate from a study of PD-L1 blockade in urothelial cancer (dated by TCRdb to the late 2010s). For context, the study as a whole: Therapy was started around 2014 for all patients, and atezolizumab 1,200 mg was administered intravenously every 3 weeks. About 85% of the roughly 29 patients were males with bladder-origin urothelial cancer, and about 65% of the roughly 30 reported a prior smoking history. An ECOG performance status of 0 or 1 was recorded for the patients, and 0 to 3 prior chemotherapy regimens had been received by the patients. Blood samples were analyzed at 3 weeks after treatment start (second dose) and at 6 weeks after treatment start. Blood samples gave a median of roughly 150,000 T cells and 83,000 or so unique TCRs, with a median clonality of about 0.078. Somatic, immune and clinical correlates of response to PD-L1 blockade with atezolizumab in urothelial cancer were the focus of an exploratory multi-omic analysis. TCR sequencing covered pretreatment tumor samples and matched, serially collected peripheral blood taken before and after atezolizumab treatment. Progression-free survival longer than 6 months counted as durable clinical benefit, and TCR features were additionally tested against both progression-free and overall survival. In the same patients who had TCR sequencing, pretreatment tumors also underwent whole exome sequencing and RNA sequencing. Roughly 10 patients achieved durable clinical benefit and around 19 did not. Twenty-nine patients had pretreatment blood TCR-seq, roughly 24 had at least one posttreatment blood collection, and roughly 24 had tumor TCR-seq. General study outcomes and caveats: Because the sample size was small (n of about 30) and many exploratory analyses were performed, the results are intended to be hypothesis-generating. Improved progression-free and overall survival was associated with having pretreatment peripheral blood TCR clonality below the median. Among patients with durable benefit, tumor-associated TCR clones showed greater expansion in peripheral blood 3 weeks after treatment started (n of about 21, p = 0.022).

The label giving this sample's time point can be read as: peripheral blood 6 weeks after treatment start. A total of around 30 patients with locally advanced or metastatic urothelial carcinoma, treated at Memorial Sloan Kettering on a trial protocol, made up the cohort. Peripheral blood mononuclear cells were collected from each patient pretreatment and during treatment, giving between 1 and 8 total time points per patient. The Qiagen DNeasy Blood extraction kit was used to purify genomic DNA from total PBMCs and tumor samples. PBMCs were collected pretreatment and during treatment, and were isolated and stored as previously described. Synthetic TCR analog templates were spiked into each PCR so that absolute template abundance could be estimated from read counts. TCRbeta CDR3 regions were amplified from genomic DNA with bias-controlled V and J gene primers using the immunoSEQ assay. Rearranged TCRbeta segments were sequenced at approximately 20X coverage. As for the authors' bioinformatics: Clustering was used to correct sequencing errors, and CDR3s were annotated against IMGT so that V, D and J genes could be assigned. Downstream analyses used only productive TCRbeta rearrangements, leaving out any out-of-frame or stop-codon sequences. Clonality was computed as one minus Shannon entropy normalized by the log of the number of unique productive sequences. Clones differing between time points or between blood and tumor were identified using Fisher's exact test with Benjamini-Hochberg correction, with an adjusted p below 0.01 applied as the threshold. TCRdb's version of the immuneACCESS table is confined to in-frame rearrangements and falls short of the full clone set. An unresolved V gene accounts for under half of the shortfall where checked; the remainder is of unknown origin. D and trimming come from the DNA, and the V and J calls and clone size come from that table. The sample table contains more than 90,000 clones; only one count was recorded for under 95% of them. Clones ranked in the top ten supply around 4% of the sample.

V is clipped by 4 bases and J by 4 bases, and the sequence between their germline boundaries is 14 bases long. Looking up the germline V gene yields CDR1 LGHNA and CDR2 YSLEER. Counted from cysteine to phenylalanine, this CDR3 has 15 amino acids. CDR3 DNA is the only sequence kept; it has 45 bases, read in frame from the first base. The chain joins TRBV4-3 to TRBJ1-5, with the D gene not confidently named. This clonotype was obtained from a man aged 55-75 years with urothelial cancer. Material: PBMCs, obtained around atezolizumab (anti-PD-L1) treatment. The CDR3 region has the sequence CASSPGGAGNQPQHF. The DNA sequence is as follows: TGCGCCAGCAGCCCGGGAGGTGCAGGTAATCAGCCCCAGCATTTT.